This T cell receptor beta chain was sequenced during a study of PD-L1 blockade in urothelial cancer (TCRdb year 2017). At the level of the whole study: Therapy was started around 2014 for all patients, and atezolizumab 1,200 mg was administered intravenously every 3 weeks. Blood samples were analyzed 3 weeks after the start of treatment (second dose) and 6 weeks after the start of treatment. An ECOG performance status of 0 or 1 was recorded for the patients, and 0 to 3 prior chemotherapy regimens had been received by the patients. Nine patients reached durable clinical benefit, while some 20 patients did not. The study, an exploratory multi-omic analysis, examined somatic, immune and clinical correlates of response to PD-L1 blockade with atezolizumab in urothelial cancer. Blood samples yielded a median of roughly 150,000 T cells and more than 80,000 unique TCRs, with median clonality 0.080. Just over 28 patients had pretreatment blood TCR-seq, some 25 had at least one posttreatment blood collection, and some 25 had tumor TCR-seq. About 90% of the 29 patients were identified as males with urothelial cancer of bladder origin, and a prior smoking history was reported by 18 of 29 patients. In the same patients, whole exome sequencing and RNA sequencing of pretreatment tumors were performed in addition to TCR sequencing. Progression-free survival longer than 6 months counted as durable clinical benefit, and TCR features were additionally tested against both progression-free and overall survival. Pretreatment tumor samples, along with matched peripheral blood serially collected before and after atezolizumab treatment, were subjected to TCR sequencing. Overall study outcomes, separate from this receptor: Small sample size (n of about 30) and many exploratory analyses mean the results are intended to be hypothesis-generating. Patients with durable benefit showed greater expansion of tumor-associated TCR clones in peripheral blood 3 weeks after starting treatment (n ≈ 22, p = 0.022). A pretreatment peripheral blood TCR clonality below the median was linked to improved progression-free and overall survival.

Each PCR received spiked-in synthetic TCR analog templates so that absolute template abundance could be estimated from read counts. The immunoSEQ assay was used to amplify TCRbeta CDR3 regions from genomic DNA with bias-controlled V and J gene primers. Sequencing of rearranged TCRbeta segments was done at approximately 20X coverage. Regarding the original processing steps: Clustering was used to correct sequencing errors, and CDR3s were annotated against IMGT to assign V, D and J genes. Only productive TCRbeta rearrangements were used in downstream analyses, excluding out-of-frame or stop-codon sequences. Clonality was calculated as one minus the Shannon entropy normalized by the log of the number of unique productive sequences. Clones differing between time points or between blood and tumor were identified using Fisher's exact test with Benjamini-Hochberg correction, with an adjusted p below 0.01 applied as the threshold. The table comes from immuneACCESS by way of TCRdb, which keeps in-frame sequences with V and J called. Part of the clones is missing from these tables; in studies checked, under half for an unresolved V gene and the rest for unknown reasons. The V and J calls and clone size are taken from that table; D and trimming were inferred from the DNA. The table for this sample lists 70,000 or so clones; roughly 90% of them were counted only once. Under 6% of the sample comes from the top ten.

The germline V gene sets CDR1 to MRHNA and CDR2 to SNTAGT. Taken from cysteine to phenylalanine, the CDR3 has 14 residues. The DNA shown is the 42-base CDR3, in frame from base 1. Compared with germline, V lacks 10 bases and J lacks 0 bases; bases without a gene match: 7. Worth noting for this clone: There is no known antigen for this receptor. Base qualities are not recorded, but no much larger clone differs from it by a single base.

The meaning of the sample's time point label: pretreatment peripheral blood. The cohort comprised 29 patients with locally advanced or metastatic urothelial carcinoma treated at Memorial Sloan Kettering on a trial protocol. Peripheral blood mononuclear cells were collected from each patient pretreatment and during treatment, giving between 1 and 8 total time points per patient. The Qiagen DNeasy Blood extraction kit was used to purify genomic DNA from total PBMCs and tumor samples. Collected pretreatment and during treatment, PBMCs were isolated and stored as previously described. This receptor was obtained from a man in his 70s with urothelial cancer. Material: PBMCs, obtained around atezolizumab (anti-PD-L1) treatment. Rearrangement joined TRBV6-4 to TRBJ2-3; TRBD2 aligns with 7 central bases. The CDR3 region: CATSPAGSTDTQYF. The sequence in DNA is TGTGCCACCTCGCCAGCGGGGAGCACAGATACGCAGTATTTT.